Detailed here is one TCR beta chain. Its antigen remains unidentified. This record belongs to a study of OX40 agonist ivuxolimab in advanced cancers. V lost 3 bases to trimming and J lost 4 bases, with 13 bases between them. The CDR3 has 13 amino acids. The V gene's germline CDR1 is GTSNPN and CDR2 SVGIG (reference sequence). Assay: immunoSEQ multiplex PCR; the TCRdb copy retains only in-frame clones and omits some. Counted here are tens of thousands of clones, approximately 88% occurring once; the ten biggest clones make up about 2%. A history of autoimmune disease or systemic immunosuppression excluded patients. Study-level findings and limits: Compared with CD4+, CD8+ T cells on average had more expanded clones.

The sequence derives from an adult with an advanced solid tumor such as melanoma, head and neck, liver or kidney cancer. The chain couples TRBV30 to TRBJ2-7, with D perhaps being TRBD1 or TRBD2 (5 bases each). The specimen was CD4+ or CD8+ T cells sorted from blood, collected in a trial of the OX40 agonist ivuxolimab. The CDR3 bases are TGTGCCTGGAGCCCCCAAGGGACGTACGAGCAGTACTTC. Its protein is CAWSPQGTYEQYF.